This TCR beta chain is drawn from a study of identical twins. A single record per CDR3 protein comes from TCRdb applying MiXCR to the 5' RACE reads. The repertoire has about 550,000 distinct CDR3 sequences, about 20% of them found once; the top ten carry 0.48%. Note on this clonotype: Its matching antigen is unknown.

Study observations and caveats: Alpha sequences that were out-of-frame and twin-shared showed an excess of low generation probability. Conclusions relied on cross-sectional statistical analysis, not following the same donors. Zero-insertion analyses were open to partial confounding by invariant MAIT and iNKT cells.

Germline loops: CDR1 SGHTA, CDR2 FQGTGA. This CDR3 is 15 amino acids long. V was shortened by 0 bases and J by 3 bases, with 12 bases between the two germline ends. The same specimen was also included in a second study, on yellow fever vaccine responses in identical twins.

This TCR came from a young woman in good health. The sequenced sample consisted of CD4+ T cells sorted from blood. The V and J genes are TRBV7-3 and TRBJ2-7; possible D gene TRBD2, 6 bases. CDR3 loop: CASSLTAGLGYEQYF. CDR3 DNA sequence: TGTGCCAGCAGCTTAACCGCGGGGTTAGGCTACGAGCAGTACTTC.